Listed here are 23 T cell receptor beta chains from one sample, sequenced in a study of blood T cell repertoires in COVID-19. Here immunoSEQ multiplex PCR was the method, and the copy in TCRdb shows in-frame clones only, minus some. This table has around 70,000 clones, roughly 74% appearing once. What was sequenced was peripheral blood. The receptors originated from a human donor in a cohort sampled during active COVID-19.

The chain couples TRBV6-4 to TRBJ1-2; the match to TRBD1 covers 7 bases. Per germline, CDR1 MRHNA and CDR2 SNTAGT. The CDR3 length is 13 residues. The V and J ends lost 5 bases and 6 bases, in that order; junction bases with no gene match: 6. The CDR3 spells CASSSGTADGYTF. The DNA for the CDR3 is TGTGCCAGCAGTTCCGGGACAGCGGATGGCTACACCTTC.

V usage is TRBV7-2 and J usage is TRBJ2-7, with 9 nucleotides matching TRBD2. The CDR3 loop spans 15 amino acids. Germline CDR1 reads SGHTA; CDR2 reads FQGNSA. J lost 2 bases, V lost 2 bases, and 4 bases had no gene match. CDR3 in amino acids: CASSLRLAGPYEQYF. In DNA, the CDR3 is TGTGCCAGCAGCTTAAGGCTAGCGGGACCCTACGAGCAGTACTTC.

The gene calls are TRBV5-4 and TRBJ2-7; TRBD2 matches 9 bases. J gave up 6 bases and V 5 bases, and 12 bases lay outside the gene matches. CDR1 and CDR2 (germline): SGHNT, YYREEE (reference sequence). CDR3 length equals 15 residues. The CDR3 DNA reads as TGTGCCAGCAGTAATCGGGCGGGAGGGTTCGGCGAGCAGTACTTC. Its translation is CASSNRAGGFGEQYF.

V usage is TRBV5-4 and J usage is TRBJ2-7, with 12 bases matching TRBD1. The trim removed 1 base at V and 6 bases at J, leaving 5 bases unmatched. Germline V gene lookup returns CDR1 SGHNT and CDR2 YYREEE (reference sequence). CDR3 length: 15 residues. The DNA for the CDR3 is TGTGCCAGCAGCTTGACAGGGACAGGGGGCAGCGAGCAGTACTTC. Encoded protein: CASSLTGTGGSEQYF. The full variable domain, its missing parts supplied by reference TRBV5-4 and TRBJ2-7, is ETGVTQSPTHLIKTRGQQVTLRCSSQSGHNTVSWYQQALGQGPQFIFQYYREEENGRGNFPPRFSGLQFPNYSSELNVNALELDDSALYLCASSLTGTGGSEQYFGPGTRLTVT.

The V gene is TRBV27, the J gene TRBJ2-1, with a tentative D call TRBD2 (8 bases). The germline V gene encodes CDR1 MNHEY and CDR2 SMNVEV (reference sequence). The length of the CDR3 is 15 residues. V was shortened by 5 bases and J by 7 bases, with 18 bases between the two germline ends. This CDR3 reads CASSPFGRGQNEQFF. Written as DNA, the CDR3 is TGTGCCAGCAGTCCCTTCGGGAGGGGGCAGAATGAGCAGTTCTTC.

This clone was counted between two and nine times. This sequence joins TRBV29-1 and TRBJ1-2, with 7 bases fitting TRBD1. The CDR3 covers 14 residues. Trimming removed 0 bases from V and 5 bases from J; junction bases left unmatched: 6. CDR1 and CDR2 from the germline V gene are SQVTM and ANQGSEA. The CDR3 coding sequence is TGCAGCGTTGAAGATGGGACAGACCGGTATGGCTACACCTTC. Amino acids: CSVEDGTDRYGYTF.

This sequence joins TRBV6-4 and TRBJ2-7; possible D gene TRBD1, 6 bases. The V end was cut by 7 bases, the J end by 3 bases, with 19 bases between. The germline V gene has CDR1 MRHNA and CDR2 SNTAGT. This CDR3 has 15 residues. The CDR3, as DNA: TGTGCCAGCATTCCAGCGACAGGACCCAACTACGAGCAGTACTTC. Translation: CASIPATGPNYEQYF.

This sequence joins TRBV11-2 and TRBJ2-1, with a possible D match to TRBD2 (7 bases). The ends were cut back, 4 bases at V and 4 bases at J, with 14 bases in the middle. This CDR3 has 15 residues. The germline gives CDR1 SGHAT, CDR2 FQNNGV. The chain's CDR3 is CASSSGLGGYNEQFF. The CDR3 DNA reads as TGTGCCAGCAGCTCTGGACTAGGGGGATACAATGAGCAGTTCTTC. The whole variable domain, remainder taken from reference TRBV11-2 and TRBJ2-1, is EAGVAQSPRYKIIEKRQSVAFWCNPISGHATLYWYQQILGQGPKLLIQFQNNGVVDDSQLPKDRFSAERLKGVDSTLKIQPAKLEDSAVYLCASSSGLGGYNEQFFGPGTRLTVL.

This chain joins TRBV29-1 and TRBJ2-1; 13 bases agree with TRBD2. With 4 bases clipped from V and 5 bases from J, the junction kept 17 bases outside the gene matches. The germline CDR1 and CDR2 sequences are SQVTM and ANQGSEA. This CDR3 is 19 amino acids long. The CDR3 region is CSVGGAVRLAGGSDNEQFF. CDR3 bases: TGCAGCGTTGGGGGAGCGGTACGACTAGCGGGAGGCAGCGACAATGAGCAGTTCTTC.

This rearrangement joins TRBV5-1 to TRBJ1-1; D possibly corresponds to TRBD1 (5 bases). This CDR3 is built from 14 residues. Germline CDR1 and CDR2: SGHRS and YFSETQ. V lost 4 bases and J 5 bases, leaving 15 bases between the germline ends. As DNA, the CDR3 is TGCGCCAGCAGCGGCGGGACGGGCGAGACTGAAGCTTTCTTT. Amino acids: CASSGGTGETEAFF. Filled out from reference TRBV5-1 and TRBJ1-1, the complete variable domain reads KAGVTQTPRYLIKTRGQQVTLSCSPISGHRSVSWYQQTPGQGLQFLFEYFSETQRNKGNFPGRFSGRQFSNSRSEMNVSTLELGDSALYLCASSGGTGETEAFFGQGTRLTVV.

This clone was seen a single time. V is TRBV27 and J is TRBJ2-2; D gene uncertain. The CDR3 spans 14 residues. Germline CDR1 is MNHEY and CDR2 is SMNVEV (reference sequence). The V end was cut by 6 bases, the J end by 2 bases, with 10 bases between. The CDR3 region has the DNA TGTGCCAGCAGATCCGACACCAACACCGGGGAGCTGTTTTTT. It yields the protein CASRSDTNTGELFF.

The rearrangement uses TRBV2 and TRBJ2-7; 9 bases align to TRBD2. In germline, CDR1 is SNHLY, CDR2 FYNNEI. The CDR3 totals 14 residues. V shed 0 bases and J 5 bases; nucleotides not matched to a gene: 2. CDR3 DNA: TGTGCCAGCAGTGAAGCTAGCGGGAGCGACGAGCAGTACTTC. As protein: CASSEASGSDEQYF. Combining the CDR3 with reference TRBV2 and TRBJ2-7 gives the whole variable domain EPEVTQTPSHQVTQMGQEVILRCVPISNHLYFYWYRQILGQKVEFLVSFYNNEISEKSEIFDDQFSVERPDGSNFTLKIRSTKLEDSAMYFCASSEASGSDEQYFGPGTRLTVT.

V usage is TRBV7-9 and J usage is TRBJ2-4; 9 nucleotides line up with TRBD1. The V gene end was trimmed by 5 bases and the J gene end by 2 bases; junction bases not matched to a gene: 7. Germline CDR1 is SEHNR and CDR2 is FQNEAQ (reference sequence). This CDR3 contains 16 residues. DNA for the CDR3: TGTGCCAGCAGCCCGTGGGACAGGGAAACCAAAAACATTCAGTACTTC. It yields the protein CASSPWDRETKNIQYF.

The chain links TRBV4-2 to TRBJ1-5; no reliable D call. The V gene lost 0 bases and the J gene lost 2 bases, with 11 bases spanning the gap. The CDR3 loop spans 16 amino acids. Germline loops: CDR1 LGHNA, CDR2 YNFKEQ. CDR3: CASSQDLSRRNQPQHF. CDR3 nucleotide sequence: TGTGCCAGCAGCCAAGATCTTAGCAGACGCAATCAGCCCCAGCATTTT.

CDR3 bases: TGTGCCAGCAGAGGGAGTGCAACTAATGAAAAACTGTTTTTT. Protein: CASRGSATNEKLFF. V gene TRBV6-5 combines with J gene TRBJ1-4; D unclear. Germline CDR1 MNHEY, CDR2 SVGAGI. Trimming left V 6 bases short and J 0 bases short, with 8 bases between. The CDR3 spans 14 residues.

V and J are TRBV6-1 and TRBJ1-4, with 7 bases lining up with TRBD1. The CDR3 contains 15 residues. Germline assignment: CDR1 MNHNS and CDR2 SASEGT. Trimming removed 0 bases from V and 2 bases from J; junction bases left unmatched: 0. The CDR3 DNA is TGTGCCAGCAGTGAAGCGACAGGGACTAATGAAAAACTGTTTTTT. Residues: CASSEATGTNEKLFF.

The genes are TRBV6-1 and TRBJ1-2; D unresolved. In germline, CDR1 is MNHNS, CDR2 SASEGT. The germline V and J ends were trimmed by 3 bases and 5 bases, with 4 bases remaining between them. The CDR3 has 11 amino acids. CDR3 loop: CASSDTYGYTF. CDR3 DNA: TGTGCCAGCAGTGACACATATGGCTACACCTTC.

The chain employs TRBV28 and TRBJ2-2; 10 bases fit TRBD2. This CDR3 contains 18 residues. The germline CDR1 and CDR2 sequences are MDHEN and SYDVKM. Trimming removed 6 bases from V and 5 bases from J; junction bases left unmatched: 15. The CDR3 here is CASSPRGSGRLRTGELFF. The CDR3 nucleotides read TGTGCCAGCAGCCCAAGGGGTAGCGGGAGGTTGAGGACCGGGGAGCTGTTTTTT. Based on the CDR3 plus reference TRBV28 and TRBJ2-2, the full variable domain is DVKVTQSSRYLVKRTGEKVFLECVQDMDHENMFWYRQDPGLGLRLIYFSYDVKMKEKGDIPEGYSVSREKKERFSLILESASTNQTSMYLCASSPRGSGRLRTGELFFGEGSRLTVL.

This chain connects TRBV4-1 to TRBJ2-3, with 8 bases that match TRBD1. This CDR3 is 17 amino acids long. Looked up from germline, CDR1 is MGHRA and CDR2 is YSYEKL. Trimming at V came to 1 base and at J to 2 bases, leaving 8 bases not matched to a gene. The CDR3 here is CASSQGTGGSFTDTQYF. The CDR3 region has the DNA TGCGCCAGCAGCCAAGGTACAGGGGGGTCTTTCACAGATACGCAGTATTTT.

This chain uses TRBV7-2 with TRBJ2-6; D may be TRBD2 (6 bases). Germline CDR1 and CDR2: SGHTA and FQGNSA. Trimming pared 7 bases from V and 3 bases from J, leaving 16 bases between. This CDR3 has 16 residues. The CDR3 sequence is CASTPRGGRGANVLTF. CDR3 nucleotides: TGTGCCAGCACCCCCCGCGGAGGGCGTGGGGCCAACGTCCTGACTTTC.

The chain recombines TRBV27 with TRBJ2-3; 7 bases agree with TRBD2. V gave up 4 bases and J gave up 1 base; unmatched junction bases: 17. This CDR3 region has 19 residues. Germline V gene lookup returns CDR1 MNHEY and CDR2 SMNVEV (reference sequence). As DNA, the CDR3 is TGTGCCAGCAGTTCGGCCAATGGAGGGGAGCGGGAAGGCACAGATACGCAGTATTTT. Protein product: CASSSANGGEREGTDTQYF.

The chain combines TRBV28 with TRBJ2-7, with 8 bases lining up with TRBD1. Germline loops: CDR1 MDHEN, CDR2 SYDVKM. With V trimmed by 6 bases and J by 1 base, 8 bases remained unmatched. There are 15 residues in the CDR3. As DNA, the CDR3 is TGTGCCAGCAGATCCGGGACAGGATCATCCTACGAGCAGTACTTC. Its protein is CASRSGTGSSYEQYF. Supplemented by reference TRBV28 and TRBJ2-7, the full variable domain reads DVKVTQSSRYLVKRTGEKVFLECVQDMDHENMFWYRQDPGLGLRLIYFSYDVKMKEKGDIPEGYSVSREKKERFSLILESASTNQTSMYLCASRSGTGSSYEQYFGPGTRLTVT.

This clone was seen a single time. V usage is TRBV24-1 and J usage is TRBJ1-1, with 7 bases matching TRBD1. The CDR3 length is 13 residues. The germline V gene encodes CDR1 KGHDR and CDR2 SFDVKD. V lost 7 bases to trimming and J lost 1 base; unmatched junction nucleotides: 2. This CDR3 reads CATRQGENTEAFF. In DNA, the CDR3 is TGTGCCACCAGGCAGGGGGAGAACACTGAAGCTTTCTTT.